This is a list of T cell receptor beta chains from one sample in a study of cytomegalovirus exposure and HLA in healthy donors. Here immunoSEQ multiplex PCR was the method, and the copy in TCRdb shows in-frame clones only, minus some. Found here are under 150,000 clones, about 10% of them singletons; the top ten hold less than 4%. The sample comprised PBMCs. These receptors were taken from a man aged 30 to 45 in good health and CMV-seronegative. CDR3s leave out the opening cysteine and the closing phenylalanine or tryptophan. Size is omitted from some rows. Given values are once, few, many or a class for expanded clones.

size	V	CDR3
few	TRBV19	ASRLGTSGYNEQF
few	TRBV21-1	ASSKVGGGHGYT
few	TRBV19	ASSRGDQPQH
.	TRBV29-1	SVGTGGEQY
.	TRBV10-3	AISDQGRLQETQY
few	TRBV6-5	ASSLQVPGNTIY
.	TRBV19	ASSIWGGETQY
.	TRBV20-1	SAMSPFEQY
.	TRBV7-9	ASSAQSDEAF
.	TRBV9	ASSVAPGQYEQY
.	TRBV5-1	ASSLGRAYEQY
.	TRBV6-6	ASSKGDKINTEAF
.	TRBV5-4	ASSFRGSYSYEQY
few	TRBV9	ASSAEGQGADEQY
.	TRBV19	ASSIRGAEKLF
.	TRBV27	ASSQIGLAGGSSYEQY
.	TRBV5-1	ASSLQGNTNEKLF
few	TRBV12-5	ASGWDTVSGANVLT
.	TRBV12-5	ASARDREAYEQY
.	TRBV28	ASLWGDTEAF
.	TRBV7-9	ASSQSGVTDTQY
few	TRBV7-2	ASSYTGLEQY
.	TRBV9	ASSRVNTEAF
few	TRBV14	ASSQPGLAGVETQY
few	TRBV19	ASRTSGGDNEQF
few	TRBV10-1	ASSAAENTEAF
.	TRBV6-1	ASSDPTASSIGELF
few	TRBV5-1	ASSLAGDGETQY
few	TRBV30	ARSAAATSGYT
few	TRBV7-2	ASSNSPLDEQY
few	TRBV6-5	ASSQTSGERYEQY
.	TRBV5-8	ASRIRGTSYEQY
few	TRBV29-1	SVLTGALSNGQY
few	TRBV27	ASSKGQGDYGYT
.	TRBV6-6	ASSYGTGIRETQY
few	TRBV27	ASSPRDSGYYEQY
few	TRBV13	ASSGTGYGYT
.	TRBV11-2	ASTVTSATDTQY
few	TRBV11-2	ASSYWDRGLNEQF
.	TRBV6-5	ASSPLPGNEQY
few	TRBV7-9	ASSLLTGGGTDTQY
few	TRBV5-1	ASSLDGTSGAVWY
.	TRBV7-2	ASSGPGLAGGQSYNEQF
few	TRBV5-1	ASSPDSPSQPQH
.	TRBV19	ASSIGGNTEAF
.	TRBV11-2	ASSLTSGPYEQY
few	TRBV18	ASSLGLGARHEQY
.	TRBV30	AWSVARGRGTEAF
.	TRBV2	ASSDSAGEAF
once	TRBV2	ASSEYRGTGANVLT
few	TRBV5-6	ASSFGTGAGELF
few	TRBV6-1	ASSTGRGWEETQY
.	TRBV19	ASSMLAGGGTDTQY
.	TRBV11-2	ASTSLNTEAF
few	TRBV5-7	ASSFSNRVAKNIQY